This T cell receptor (beta chain) was retrieved from a study of blood T cell repertoires in COVID-19. Study in general: The origin of the acute and convalescent COVID-19 samples was the United States, Italy and Spain. Sources were T cells, B-cell-depleted T cells, or PBMCs; the material itself was cDNA or gDNA.

A Seattle source enrolled patients during active infection and followed them longitudinally. Between the trimmed V and J ends, which lost 5 bases and 4 bases, there was a span of 15 bases. The CDR3 is made up of 14 amino acids. CDR1 and CDR2 from the germline V gene are SGHRS and YFSETQ. TCRdb's copy holds only in-frame clones and misses some; the assay was immunoSEQ multiplex PCR. The sample has about 240,000 clones, around 90% seen once. The receptor comes from a man in his thirties or forties with COVID-19, enrolled during active disease. The chain recombines TRBV5-1 with TRBJ1-2; D call uncertain. Sequenced: peripheral blood. The DNA of the CDR3 is TGCGCCAGCAGGGCGGAGGCCAGTAGCTATGGCTACACCTTC. Translating gives CASRAEASSYGYTF.